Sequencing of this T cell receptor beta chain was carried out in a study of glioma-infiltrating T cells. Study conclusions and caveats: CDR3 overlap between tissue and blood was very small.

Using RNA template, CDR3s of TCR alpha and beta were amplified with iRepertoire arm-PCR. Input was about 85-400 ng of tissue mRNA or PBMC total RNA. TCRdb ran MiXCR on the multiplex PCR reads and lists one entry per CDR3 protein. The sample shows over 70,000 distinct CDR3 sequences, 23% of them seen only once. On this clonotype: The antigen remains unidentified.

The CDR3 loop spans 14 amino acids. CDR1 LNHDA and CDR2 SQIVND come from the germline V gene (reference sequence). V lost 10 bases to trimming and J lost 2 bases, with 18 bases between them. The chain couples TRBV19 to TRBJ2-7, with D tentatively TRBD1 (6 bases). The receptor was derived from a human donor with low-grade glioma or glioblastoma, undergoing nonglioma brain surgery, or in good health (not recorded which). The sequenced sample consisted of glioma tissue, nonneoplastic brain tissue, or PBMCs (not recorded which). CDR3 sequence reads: CATTRGYPPYEQYF. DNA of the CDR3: TGTGCCACCACCAGGGGCTACCCTCCCTACGAGCAGTACTTC.